The clone carrying this T cell receptor (beta chain) came up a few times. The data were obtained in a study of T-cell reconstitution after alpha-beta-depleted transplantation in children. The CDR3 extends over 13 amino acids. Losses at the gene ends were 6 bases for V and 5 bases for J; bases not matched to a gene: 4. Germline V CDR1 and CDR2: DFQATT, SNEGSKA (reference sequence). Unique molecular identifiers were used to barcode this TCRbeta library. One entry per CDR3 protein results from TCRdb running MiXCR on the PCR reads. This sample has over 550,000 distinct CDR3 sequences, with about 10% found just once.

Material: PBMCs from the stem cell graft donor, obtained from the stem cell graft. This sequence originates from a human donor who donated a stem cell graft to a child with acute myeloid leukemia. This sequence joins TRBV20-1 and TRBJ2-3, with 11 bases identical to TRBD1. DNA for the CDR3: TGCAGTGCCCCGGGACAGGGGGTAGATACGCAGTATTTT. Translating gives CSAPGQGVDTQYF.